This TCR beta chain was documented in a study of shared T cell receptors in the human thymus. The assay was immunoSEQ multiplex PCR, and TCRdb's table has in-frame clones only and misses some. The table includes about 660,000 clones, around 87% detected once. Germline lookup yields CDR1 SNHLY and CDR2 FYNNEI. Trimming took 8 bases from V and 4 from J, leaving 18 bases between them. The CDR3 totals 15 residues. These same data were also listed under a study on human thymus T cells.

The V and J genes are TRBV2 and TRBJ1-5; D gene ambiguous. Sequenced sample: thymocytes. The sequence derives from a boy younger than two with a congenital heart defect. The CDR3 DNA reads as TGTGCCAGCCTAGAGGGTAGAAGCGGAAATCAGCCCCAGCATTTT. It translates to CASLEGRSGNQPQHF.